Below, 15 T cell receptor beta chains from the same sample are listed, as sequenced in a study of CD4 T cells in relation to SARS-CoV-2 and coronaviruses. Profiling relied on immunoSEQ multiplex PCR, and the TCRdb table lists in-frame clones only, not all of them. The sample has some 65,000 clones; around 86% are singletons. CD4+ T cells from unexposed donors were obtained before the COVID-19 pandemic (2011-2018). Sequencing was performed on memory CD4+ T cells from PBMCs. Receptors originate from a human donor in good health.

The chain employs TRBV5-1 and TRBJ2-1, with D uncertain. V was trimmed by 4 bases and J by 5 bases, leaving 13 bases between them. Germline CDR1 and CDR2: SGHRS and YFSETQ. The CDR3 is 14 residues long. CDR3 region: CASSGLRVDNEQFF. The CDR3, as DNA: TGCGCCAGCAGCGGTTTAAGGGTAGACAATGAGCAGTTCTTC.

The chain joins TRBV30 to TRBJ2-5; D is possibly TRBD1 (5 bases). The CDR3 loop spans 15 amino acids. Trimming removed 0 bases at V and 1 base at J, with 12 bases between. Germline CDR1 and CDR2: GTSNPN and SVGIG (reference sequence). In DNA, the CDR3 is TGTGCCTGGAGTGTAAAAGGACACCGCCAAGAGACCCAGTACTTC. This encodes CAWSVKGHRQETQYF.

This clone appeared a single time. The chain combines TRBV30 with TRBJ2-3; the match to TRBD1 covers 8 bases. J was trimmed by 1 base and V by 6 bases; bases with no gene match: 12. Germline V gene data show CDR1 as GTSNPN and CDR2 as SVGIG (reference sequence). CDR3 length: 16 amino acids. CDR3 coding DNA: TGTGCCTGTCGATCTGGACAGGGTCATCGCACAGATACGCAGTATTTT. Its translation is CACRSGQGHRTDTQYF.

The chain couples TRBV11-2 to TRBJ2-7; 10 positions match TRBD1. The CDR3 has 12 amino acids. The trim removed 5 bases at V and 6 bases at J, leaving 1 base unmatched. CDR1 SGHAT and CDR2 FQNNGV come from the germline V gene. The CDR3 spells CASSRDRGEQYF. In DNA, the CDR3 is TGTGCCAGCAGCCGGGACAGGGGCGAGCAGTACTTC.

This chain links TRBV6-2 or TRBV6-3 with TRBJ1-2; D is unclear. This CDR3 is 15 amino acids long. Trimming shortened V by 6 bases and J by 0 bases, and 14 bases separated the two germline ends. Germline V gene data show CDR1 as MNHEY and CDR2 as SVGEGT. CDR3 nucleotide sequence: TGTGCCAGCAGCCGGATCGGATCGGCTAACTATGGCTACACCTTC. This encodes CASSRIGSANYGYTF.

The chain combines TRBV9 with TRBJ1-3; D remains unclear. Per germline, CDR1 SGDLS and CDR2 YYNGEE. V was pared by 1 base and J by 5 bases, with 7 bases between. CDR3 size: 13 residues. CDR3 bases: TGTGCCAGCAGCGTACCGCCTAGAAACACCATATATTTT. It specifies CASSVPPRNTIYF. The whole variable domain, remainder taken from reference TRBV9 and TRBJ1-3, is DSGVTQTPKHLITATGQRVTLRCSPRSGDLSVYWYQQSLDQGLQFLIQYYNGEERAKGNILERFSAQQFPDLHSELNLSSLELGDSALYFCASSVPPRNTIYFGEGSWLTVV.

The chain recombines TRBV6-1 with TRBJ2-3, with TRBD2 matching over 12 bases. V shed 4 bases, J shed 6 bases, and the junction held 11 bases outside the gene matches. From germline, CDR1 is MNHNS and CDR2 SASEGT. The CDR3 contains 17 residues. In nucleotides, the CDR3 is TGTGCCAGCAGTGGCTCTAAAGGACTAGCGGGGATGGATACGCAGTATTTT. Protein: CASSGSKGLAGMDTQYF.

The rearrangement uses TRBV30 and TRBJ1-3; the D is unclear. Trimming removed 0 bases at V and 0 bases at J, with 3 bases between. Germline V CDR1 and CDR2: GTSNPN, SVGIG (reference sequence). The CDR3 contains 13 residues. The DNA for the CDR3 is TGTGCCTGGAGTGTGGGCTCTGGAAACACCATATATTTT. Encoded protein: CAWSVGSGNTIYF.

J is TRBJ1-1 and V is TRBV5-1; perhaps TRBD1 as D (5 bases). Germline V gene lookup returns CDR1 SGHRS and CDR2 YFSETQ. The ends were cut back, 4 bases at V and 0 bases at J, with 7 bases in the middle. The CDR3 totals 13 residues. The chain's CDR3 is CASSGDLNTEAFF. The CDR3 nucleotides are TGCGCCAGCAGCGGGGACTTGAACACTGAAGCTTTCTTT.

The chain combines TRBV19 with TRBJ2-5; D is uncertain. The CDR3 length is 13 residues. Trimming cost V 3 bases and J 1 base, with 6 bases left between them. Per germline, CDR1 LNHDA and CDR2 SQIVND (reference sequence). In DNA, the CDR3 is TGTGCCAGTAGTATCAACATCCAAGAGACCCAGTACTTC. Amino acid sequence: CASSINIQETQYF.

Worth noting for this clone: Just one base apart from a much larger clone, this may be a read error. This chain joins TRBV30 and TRBJ1-2; the D gene is possibly TRBD1 (6 bases). CDR1 and CDR2 (germline): GTSNPN, SVGIG (reference sequence). CDR3 length: 12 residues. CDR3 bases: TGTGCCTGGAGGGGGGCGGACTATGGCTACATCTTC. Translating gives CAWRGADYGYIF.

As regards this clone: At one of its ends the junction is not consistent with the germline gene, which may arise from a read error. The chain has TRBV7-7 and TRBJ2-1; 9 positions agree with TRBD2. In germline, CDR1 is SSHAT, CDR2 FNYEAQ (reference sequence). The CDR3 length is 15 residues. The CDR3 sequence: CASSSSGILNNEQFF. The DNA of the CDR3 is TGTGCTAGCAGCTCTAGCGGGATACTGAACAATGAGCAGTTCTTC.

The chain has TRBV4-1 and TRBJ2-5, with TRBD1 identical over 7 bases. CDR1 is MGHRA, CDR2 YSYEKL, per germline. The V gene end was trimmed by 0 bases and the J gene end by 1 base; junction bases not matched to a gene: 5. This CDR3 contains 16 residues. CDR3 in amino acids: CASSQDRDSGQETQYF. Here the CDR3 DNA reads TGCGCCAGCAGCCAAGACCGGGACAGCGGCCAAGAGACCCAGTACTTC.

The V and J genes are TRBV5-4 and TRBJ2-1; 7 bases fit TRBD1. There are 16 residues in the CDR3. Per the germline V gene, CDR1 is SGHNT and CDR2 is YYREEE (reference sequence). V shed 4 bases, J shed 4 bases, and the junction held 11 bases outside the gene matches. CDR3 nucleotides: TGTGCCAGCAGCCCTCCGACAGGGAACGTGTACAATGAGCAGTTCTTC. Encoded protein: CASSPPTGNVYNEQFF.

The chain is built from TRBV19 and TRBJ1-1; possibly TRBD1 for D (6 bases). V was clipped by 7 bases and J by 0 bases, with 12 bases between them. Looked up from germline, CDR1 is LNHDA and CDR2 is SQIVND (reference sequence). The CDR3 totals 14 residues. The CDR3 loop is CASKFGQLNTEAFF. The DNA of the CDR3 is TGTGCCAGTAAATTCGGACAGTTGAACACTGAAGCTTTCTTT. Full variable domain (missing parts from reference TRBV19 and TRBJ1-1): DGGITQSPKYLFRKEGQNVTLSCEQNLNHDAMYWYRQDPGQGLRLIYYSQIVNDFQKGDIAEGYSVSREKKESFPLTVTSAQKNPTAFYLCASKFGQLNTEAFFGQGTRLTVV.